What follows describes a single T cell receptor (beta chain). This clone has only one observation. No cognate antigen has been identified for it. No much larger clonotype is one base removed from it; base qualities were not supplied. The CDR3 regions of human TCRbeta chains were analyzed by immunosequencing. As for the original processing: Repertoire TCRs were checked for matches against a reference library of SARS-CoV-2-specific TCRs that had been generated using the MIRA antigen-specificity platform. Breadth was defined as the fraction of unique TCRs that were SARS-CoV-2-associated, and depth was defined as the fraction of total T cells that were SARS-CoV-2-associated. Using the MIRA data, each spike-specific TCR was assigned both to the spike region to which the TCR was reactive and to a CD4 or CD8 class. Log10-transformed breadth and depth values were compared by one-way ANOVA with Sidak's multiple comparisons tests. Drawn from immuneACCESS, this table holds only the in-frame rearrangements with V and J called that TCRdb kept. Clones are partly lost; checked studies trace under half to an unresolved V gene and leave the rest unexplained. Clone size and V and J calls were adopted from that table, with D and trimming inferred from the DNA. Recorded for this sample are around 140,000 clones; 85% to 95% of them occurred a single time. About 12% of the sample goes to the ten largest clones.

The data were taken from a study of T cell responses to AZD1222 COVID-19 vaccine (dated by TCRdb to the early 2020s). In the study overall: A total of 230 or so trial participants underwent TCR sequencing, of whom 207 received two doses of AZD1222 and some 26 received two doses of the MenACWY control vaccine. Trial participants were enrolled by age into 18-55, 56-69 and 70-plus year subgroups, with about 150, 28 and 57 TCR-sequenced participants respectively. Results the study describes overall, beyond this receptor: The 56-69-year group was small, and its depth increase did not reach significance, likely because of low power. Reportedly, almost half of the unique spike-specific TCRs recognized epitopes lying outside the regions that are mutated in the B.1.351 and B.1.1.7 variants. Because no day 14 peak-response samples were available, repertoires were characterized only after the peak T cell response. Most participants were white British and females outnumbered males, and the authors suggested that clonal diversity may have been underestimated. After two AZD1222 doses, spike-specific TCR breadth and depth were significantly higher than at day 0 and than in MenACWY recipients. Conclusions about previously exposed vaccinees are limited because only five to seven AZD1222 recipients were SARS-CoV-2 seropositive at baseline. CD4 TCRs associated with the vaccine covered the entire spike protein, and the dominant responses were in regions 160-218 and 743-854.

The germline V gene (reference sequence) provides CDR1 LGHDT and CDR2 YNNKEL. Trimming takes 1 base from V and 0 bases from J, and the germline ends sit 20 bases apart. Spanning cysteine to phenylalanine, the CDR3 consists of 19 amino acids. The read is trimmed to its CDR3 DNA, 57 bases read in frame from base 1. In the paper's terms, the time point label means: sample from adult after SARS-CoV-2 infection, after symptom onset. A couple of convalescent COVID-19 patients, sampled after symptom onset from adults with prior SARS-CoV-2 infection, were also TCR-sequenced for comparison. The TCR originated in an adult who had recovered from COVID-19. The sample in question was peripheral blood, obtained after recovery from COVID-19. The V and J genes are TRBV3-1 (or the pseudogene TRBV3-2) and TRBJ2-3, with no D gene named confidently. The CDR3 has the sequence CASSQGSARVLISTDTQYF. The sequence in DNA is TGTGCCAGCAGCCAAGGGTCAGCGAGAGTACTAATTAGCACAGATACGCAGTATTTT.